This T cell receptor beta chain was profiled in a study of shared clonotypes between healthy human individuals. From germline, CDR1 is MNHGY and CDR2 SVAAGI. CDR3 length: 13 amino acids. The data were produced by immunoSEQ multiplex PCR, yet TCRdb's version contains in-frame clones alone and is incomplete. The repertoire holds 2,100,000 or so clones, with approximately 95% as singletons. The genes are TRBV6-9 and TRBJ1-2, with D perhaps TRBD1 (6 bases). Sequenced: naive CD4+ T cells sorted from blood. Sample subset: CD45RA+ positively selected. The sequence was obtained from a man between 18 and 29 years old in good health. The CDR3 nucleotides read TGTATGAGGGACGAGGGGGTCCTCTATGGCTACACCTTC. Amino acids: CMRDEGVLYGYTF.